This T cell receptor beta chain was sequenced in a study of T cell responses to AZD1222 COVID-19 vaccine. General study findings and limits: Repertoire collection took place solely once the T cell response had peaked. The span of vaccine-associated CD4 TCRs extended across spike, with dominance at 160-218 and 743-854. White British donors predominated, females outnumbered males, and clonal diversity was possibly underestimated.

Germline assignment: CDR1 LNHDA and CDR2 SQIVND (reference sequence). The CDR3 totals 14 residues. For this clone: Its specificity is not known. At one end, the junction sequence differs from germline, possibly due to a read error.

Data came from immunoSEQ multiplex PCR; TCRdb stores just in-frame clones and leaves some out. The sample carries about 140,000 clones, over 90% recorded once. The rearrangement uses TRBV19 and TRBJ1-1; unclear D gene. The receptor was isolated from an adult in good health. Source: peripheral blood, taken on day 0 of MenACWY control vaccination. The CDR3 loop reads CASSIKSVASEAFF. CDR3 DNA: TGTGCCAGTAGTATTAAGTCAGTGGCGTCTGAGGCTTTCTTT.